These T cell receptor beta chains were read from a single sample in a study of blood T cell repertoires in COVID-19. Sequencing was performed with immunoSEQ multiplex PCR; in TCRdb, only in-frame clones are kept and a portion is missing. The sample includes roughly 84,000 clones, around three quarters seen only once; the top ten take 3.5% to 4.5%. Sequencing was done on a sample of peripheral blood. The receptor source for this set is a woman between 45 and 60 years old with acute or convalescent COVID-19. Each CDR3 is given with its conserved first and last residue. The D gene is left open where the match is weak. A row's size may be missing; if present it is once, few, many or a size class.

V gene,clone size,J gene,D gene,CDR3 protein,CDR3 DNA
TRBV5-1,once,TRBJ2-2,TRBD2,CASSPLAGGNTGELFF,TGCGCCAGCAGCCCCCTAGCGGGGGGGAACACCGGGGAGCTGTTTTTT
TRBV7-9,NA,TRBJ2-2,NA,CASSSIKGQANTGELFF,TGTGCCAGCAGCTCAATAAAGGGGCAAGCGAACACCGGGGAGCTGTTTTTT
TRBV29-1,NA,TRBJ2-1,TRBD1,CSTKTGNNEQFF,TGCAGCACAAAGACAGGGAACAATGAGCAGTTCTTC
TRBV5-1,few,TRBJ1-6,TRBD1,CASSRIGGNNSPLHF,TGCGCCAGCAGCCGCATAGGGGGCAATAATTCACCCCTCCACTTT
TRBV11-2,NA,TRBJ2-7,NA,CASSLDRWSGEQYF,TGTGCCAGCAGCTTAGATAGATGGAGCGGCGAGCAGTACTTC
TRBV4-1,NA,TRBJ1-1,NA,CASSSLQGHTEAFF,TGCGCCAGCAGCTCACTACAGGGACACACTGAAGCTTTCTTT
TRBV7-2,NA,TRBJ1-2,TRBD1,CASSWDRGSGGYTF,TGTGCCAGCAGCTGGGACAGAGGGTCCGGTGGCTACACCTTC
TRBV6-1,NA,TRBJ1-4,NA,CASSVRDPKTNEKLFF,TGTGCCAGCAGTGTCCGGGATCCCAAGACTAATGAAAAACTGTTTTTT
TRBV10-3,NA,TRBJ2-1,TRBD2,CAISEGIAGGPEEQFF,TGTGCCATCAGTGAGGGGATAGCGGGGGGGCCCGAGGAGCAGTTCTTC
TRBV10-3,NA,TRBJ2-5,NA,CAISERLGGGETQYF,TGTGCCATCAGTGAAAGACTGGGGGGAGGAGAGACCCAGTACTTC
TRBV11-2,NA,TRBJ1-5,NA,CASSLVSFGGRSNQPQHF,TGTGCCAGCAGCTTAGTATCCTTCGGGGGTAGGAGCAATCAGCCCCAGCATTTT
TRBV29-1,NA,TRBJ1-1,NA,CSVPTGADDMNTEAFF,TGCAGCGTTCCGACAGGTGCTGACGATATGAACACTGAAGCTTTCTTT
TRBV5-5,NA,TRBJ1-1,NA,CASSLDPGLNTEAFF,TGTGCCAGCAGCTTGGACCCCGGTCTGAACACTGAAGCTTTCTTT
TRBV3-1/TRBV3-2,NA,TRBJ1-1,NA,CASSPGPPEAFF,TGTGCCAGCAGCCCCGGTCCCCCGGAGGCTTTCTTT
TRBV7-9,NA,TRBJ1-4,NA,CASTIFPGGKLFF,TGTGCCAGCACCATATTCCCGGGTGGAAAACTGTTTTTT
TRBV12-3/TRBV12-4,NA,TRBJ2-7,NA,CASSFRDEQYF,TGTGCCAGCAGTTTTCGAGACGAGCAGTACTTC
TRBV28,NA,TRBJ2-5,NA,CASSTSRRGMGTQYF,TGTGCCAGCAGCACGTCCCGCCGGGGGATGGGGACCCAGTACTTC
TRBV29-1,NA,TRBJ1-1,NA,CSVEDPSGRAFF,TGCAGCGTTGAAGATCCTTCAGGGCGAGCTTTCTTT
TRBV5-1,NA,TRBJ2-6,NA,CASSRQGNSGSGANVLTF,TGCGCCAGCAGCCGCCAGGGCAACAGTGGCTCTGGGGCCAACGTCCTGACTTTC
TRBV5-4,NA,TRBJ2-1,NA,CASSPSDSNEQFF,TGTGCCAGCAGCCCAAGCGACAGCAATGAGCAGTTCTTC
TRBV6-5,few,TRBJ1-5,NA,CASILQLGSNQPQHF,TGTGCCAGCATCCTACAGTTGGGTAGCAATCAGCCCCAGCATTTT
TRBV5-5,NA,TRBJ2-5,TRBD1,CASSPWDRETQYF,TGTGCCAGCAGCCCCTGGGACAGGGAGACCCAGTACTTC
TRBV6-5,NA,TRBJ2-3,NA,CASSYKRGGLVDTQYF,TGTGCCAGCAGTTATAAGAGGGGGGGCTTAGTAGATACGCAGTATTTT
TRBV30,NA,TRBJ1-2,NA,CAWIQPREPYGYTF,TGTGCCTGGATTCAGCCCAGGGAACCCTATGGCTACACCTTC
TRBV9,NA,TRBJ1-4,TRBD1,CASSARTGVEKLFF,TGTGCCAGCAGCGCCCGGACAGGGGTTGAAAAACTGTTTTTT
TRBV3-1/TRBV3-2,NA,TRBJ1-4,TRBD1,CASSPINRGRGEEPNEKLFF,TGTGCCAGCAGCCCTATAAACAGGGGGCGAGGTGAGGAGCCTAATGAAAAACTGTTTTTT
TRBV7-9,NA,TRBJ1-5,NA,CASSLGAGGGGSNQPQHF,TGTGCCAGCAGCTTAGGGGCCGGGGGCGGGGGTAGCAATCAGCCCCAGCATTTT
TRBV30,NA,TRBJ2-2,TRBD1,CAWLRGRIGTGELFF,TGTGCCTGGCTCAGGGGGCGAATTGGGACCGGGGAGCTGTTTTTT
TRBV29-1,NA,TRBJ1-1,NA,CSVLDRPEAFF,TGCAGCGTCCTCGACAGGCCGGAAGCTTTCTTT
TRBV27,few,TRBJ1-2,TRBD1,CASSPIQGAGYTF,TGTGCCAGCAGTCCGATACAGGGGGCTGGCTACACCTTC
TRBV5-1,NA,TRBJ2-7,NA,CASSLLGDYEQYF,TGCGCCAGCAGCTTACTCGGGGACTACGAGCAGTACTTC
TRBV2,NA,TRBJ1-2,NA,CASMDRSVYGYTF,TGTGCCAGCATGGATAGGAGTGTCTATGGCTACACCTTC
TRBV19,once,TRBJ1-1,NA,CASSMVESSEAFF,TGTGCCAGTAGTATGGTTGAGAGCTCTGAAGCTTTCTTT
TRBV5-4,NA,TRBJ2-1,NA,CASSLARSPYNEQFF,TGTGCCAGCAGCTTGGCACGGTCCCCTTACAATGAGCAGTTCTTC
TRBV28,NA,TRBJ2-1,TRBD2,CASSSSGLASNEQFF,TGTGCCAGCAGTTCGTCGGGACTAGCCAGCAATGAGCAGTTCTTC
TRBV3-1/TRBV3-2,NA,TRBJ1-2,TRBD1,CASSPRTGGIGNYGYTF,TGTGCCAGCAGCCCCCGGACAGGGGGAATAGGAAACTATGGCTACACCTTC
TRBV15,few,TRBJ1-4,NA,CATSRAGREKLFF,TGTGCCACCAGCAGGGCAGGCCGGGAAAAACTGTTTTTT
TRBV7-2,NA,TRBJ1-2,NA,CASSSPTRGAKGYTF,TGTGCCAGCAGCTCCCCAACACGGGGGGCAAAAGGCTACACCTTC
TRBV5-6,NA,TRBJ1-1,TRBD1,CASSSETGLNTEAFF,TGTGCCAGCAGCTCCGAGACAGGGCTGAACACTGAAGCTTTCTTT
TRBV21-1,NA,TRBJ1-1,NA,CASSSRTGGGTEAFF,TGTGCCAGCAGCTCACGGACAGGGGGAGGCACTGAAGCTTTCTTT
TRBV4-1,NA,TRBJ2-7,TRBD1,CASSQDQSGGYDEQYF,TGCGCCAGCAGCCAAGATCAGTCAGGGGGATACGACGAGCAGTACTTC
TRBV19,NA,TRBJ2-1,TRBD2,CASRTSGGSYEQFF,TGTGCCAGTAGGACTAGCGGGGGGAGTTATGAGCAGTTCTTC
TRBV21-1,NA,TRBJ1-1,NA,CASSPLWRLRNTEAFF,TGTGCCAGCAGTCCCCTCTGGCGGCTGCGGAACACTGAAGCTTTCTTT
TRBV5-1,NA,TRBJ2-5,TRBD1,CASSGTGSLQETQYF,TGCGCCAGCAGCGGGACAGGGAGTCTCCAAGAGACCCAGTACTTC
TRBV4-3,once,TRBJ1-1,NA,CASSQDNLRTMNTEAFF,TGCGCCAGCAGCCAAGATAATCTGCGGACAATGAACACTGAAGCTTTCTTT
TRBV11-1,NA,TRBJ2-5,TRBD2,CASSLMSGEETQYF,TGTGCCAGCAGCTTAATGAGCGGGGAAGAGACCCAGTACTTC
TRBV15,NA,TRBJ1-2,TRBD1,CTTTEDRGAHGYTF,TGTACCACCACGGAGGACAGGGGAGCTCATGGCTACACCTTC
TRBV6-4,NA,TRBJ2-3,NA,CASSEEDSTDTQYF,TGTGCCAGCAGTGAGGAGGACTCTACAGATACGCAGTATTTT
TRBV13,NA,TRBJ2-7,TRBD2,CASSHWGGSYEQYF,TGTGCCAGCAGCCATTGGGGGGGGTCCTACGAGCAGTACTTC
TRBV29-1,NA,TRBJ1-5,NA,CSVETVRGQPQHF,TGCAGCGTTGAAACGGTAAGGGGTCAGCCCCAGCATTTT
TRBV6-2/TRBV6-3,NA,TRBJ1-1,NA,CASSLPPSTGLSTEAFF,TGTGCCAGCAGCCTCCCACCATCGACAGGATTGAGCACTGAAGCTTTCTTT
TRBV25-1,NA,TRBJ1-1,NA,CASRAGGPEAFF,TGTGCCAGCAGGGCGGGGGGACCTGAAGCTTTCTTT
TRBV19,NA,TRBJ2-2,NA,CASSPSGVKGGELFF,TGTGCCAGTAGTCCGTCGGGGGTTAAAGGCGGGGAGCTGTTTTTT
TRBV19,NA,TRBJ1-1,TRBD1,CASIPGQGVRTEAFF,TGTGCCAGTATTCCGGGACAGGGTGTGAGAACTGAAGCTTTCTTT
TRBV5-1,NA,TRBJ1-4,TRBD1,CASSSDRVSNEKLFF,TGCGCCAGCAGCTCGGACAGGGTGTCTAATGAAAAACTGTTTTTT